Included here is one T cell receptor (beta chain) sequence, with context. Its specificity is not known. With 10 bases clipped from V and 5 bases from J, the junction kept 8 bases outside the gene matches. The CDR3 consists of 13 residues. Germline V gene sequence: CDR1 MNHEY, CDR2 SVGAGI. Profiling relied on immunoSEQ multiplex PCR, and the TCRdb table lists in-frame clones only, not all of them. The sample carries fewer than 5,500 clones, almost 95% recorded once. The data stem from a study of T cells and Merkel cell carcinoma outcomes. General study points: In Merkel cell carcinoma, repertoire and T-cell density reportedly predicted outcomes.

V and J are TRBV6-5 and TRBJ2-5; 9 bases line up with TRBD2. Sequencing was performed on tumor tissue from Merkel cell carcinoma. The source is a human donor with Merkel cell carcinoma. CDR3: CATPGRGGETQYF. The CDR3 nucleotides are TGTGCCACCCCGGGGCGGGGGGGGGAGACCCAGTACTTC.